The rows below give T cell receptor beta chains drawn from one sample of a study of blood T cell repertoires in COVID-19. The data were produced by immunoSEQ multiplex PCR, yet TCRdb's version contains in-frame clones alone and is incomplete. The repertoire consists of approximately 90,000 clones, with about 89% occurring once and the leading ten covering about 5.5%. The material sequenced was peripheral blood. Every receptor here comes from a man aged 55 to 69 with COVID-19, enrolled during active disease. Both conserved end residues are part of each CDR3. D genes are given only for firm matches. Where a row states a size, it is once, few, many or the class of an expanded clone; other rows omit it.

NA	TRBV7-9	few	TRBJ2-3	CASSSRPEPNTDTQYF	TGTGCCAGCAGCTCCCGCCCTGAGCCGAACACAGATACGCAGTATTTT
TRBD1	TRBV5-1	NA	TRBJ2-1	CASGLDPGQGLNEQFF	TGCGCCAGCGGCCTAGATCCGGGACAGGGATTAAATGAGCAGTTCTTC
TRBD2	TRBV5-4	NA	TRBJ2-1	CASSLGGEGRKEQFF	TGTGCCAGCAGCTTGGGGGGGGAGGGCCGTAAGGAGCAGTTCTTC
NA	TRBV5-1	NA	TRBJ2-7	CASSLAVTGRPEQYF	TGCGCCAGCAGCTTGGCCGTAACCGGGAGACCAGAGCAGTACTTC
NA	TRBV9	NA	TRBJ2-2	CASSVVVNTGELFF	TGTGCCAGCAGCGTAGTAGTGAACACCGGGGAGCTGTTTTTT
NA	TRBV19	NA	TRBJ2-7	CASSIASSSYEQYF	TGTGCCAGTAGTATAGCGTCCAGCTCCTACGAGCAGTACTTC
NA	TRBV4-1	NA	TRBJ2-1	CASSQERLATNVQFF	TGCGCCAGCAGCCAAGAGCGGCTAGCCACGAATGTGCAGTTCTTC
NA	TRBV20-1	NA	TRBJ1-1	CSVRGQYEAFF	TGCAGTGTCCGAGGACAGTATGAAGCTTTCTTT
NA	TRBV28	once	TRBJ2-7	CASSLLRSEQYF	TGTGCCAGCAGTTTACTTAGGAGCGAGCAGTACTTC
NA	TRBV5-1	NA	TRBJ1-3	CASSPAGSQQGNTIYF	TGCGCCAGCAGTCCCGCGGGGTCCCAGCAAGGAAACACCATATATTTT
NA	TRBV30	NA	TRBJ2-3	CAWSRRRGYTQYF	TGTGCCTGGAGCAGACGAAGGGGTTATACGCAGTATTTT
TRBD1	TRBV24-1	NA	TRBJ1-4	CATSGDRGGGEKLFF	TGTGCCACCAGTGGCGACAGGGGCGGTGGAGAAAAACTGTTTTTT
NA	TRBV19	NA	TRBJ1-1	CASSWRGNTEAFF	TGTGCCAGTAGTTGGCGGGGGAACACTGAAGCTTTCTTT
TRBD1	TRBV4-1	NA	TRBJ1-1	CASSHRWTGAAETEAFF	TGCGCCAGCAGCCACCGCTGGACAGGGGCGGCCGAGACTGAAGCTTTCTTT
NA	TRBV28	NA	TRBJ1-5	CASSLQSGLLGPQHF	TGTGCCAGCAGTTTACAGTCGGGGTTGCTGGGGCCCCAGCATTTT
NA	TRBV18	NA	TRBJ1-6	CASSPYRENSPLHF	TGTGCCAGCTCACCTTACAGGGAGAATTCACCCCTCCACTTT
TRBD2	TRBV2	NA	TRBJ2-2	CASSDPLAGVNTGELFF	TGTGCCAGCAGTGACCCACTAGCGGGAGTAAACACCGGGGAGCTGTTTTTT
NA	TRBV7-9	NA	TRBJ2-7	CASSFVPYEQYF	TGTGCCAGCAGCTTCGTCCCCTACGAGCAGTACTTC
TRBD2	TRBV20-1	NA	TRBJ2-7	CSASSPGLAGWGGYYEQYF	TGCAGTGCTAGTTCTCCGGGACTAGCGGGATGGGGAGGGTACTACGAGCAGTACTTC
NA	TRBV21-1	NA	TRBJ2-3	CASAWTRGTDTQYF	TGTGCCAGCGCCTGGACACGGGGGACAGATACGCAGTATTTT
NA	TRBV11-2	NA	TRBJ1-4	CASSRYNRDSTNEKLFF	TGTGCCAGCAGCCGATATAACAGGGATTCAACTAATGAAAAACTGTTTTTT
NA	TRBV7-2	NA	TRBJ2-7	CASSLSVPGYEQYF	TGTGCCAGCAGCTTATCGGTTCCAGGGTACGAGCAGTACTTC
TRBD2	TRBV4-1	NA	TRBJ2-7	CASRGTSFFEQYF	TGCGCCAGCAGAGGGACTAGTTTCTTCGAGCAGTACTTC
TRBD1	TRBV30	NA	TRBJ1-6	CAADRVNSPLHF	TGTGCCGCCGACAGGGTCAATTCACCCCTCCACTTT
NA	TRBV11-1	NA	TRBJ2-5	CASSPGVGETQYF	TGTGCCAGCAGCCCAGGGGTGGGGGAGACCCAGTACTTC
TRBD2	TRBV6-4	NA	TRBJ2-1	CASSPGLAGGPGEQFF	TGTGCCAGCAGCCCTGGACTAGCGGGAGGGCCCGGGGAGCAGTTCTTC
NA	TRBV5-6	NA	TRBJ1-3	CASSFTGSGNTIYF	TGTGCCAGCAGCTTCACGGGGTCTGGAAACACCATATATTTT
NA	TRBV30	NA	TRBJ1-6	CAWTGSNNSPLHF	TGTGCCTGGACAGGGTCGAATAATTCACCCCTCCACTTT
TRBD1	TRBV2	NA	TRBJ2-2	CASRRGTGVTGELFF	TGTGCCAGCAGACGAGGGACAGGGGTCACCGGGGAGCTGTTTTTT
NA	TRBV6-2/TRBV6-3	NA	TRBJ2-7	CASSMTSYEQYF	TGTGCCAGCAGTATGACATCCTACGAGCAGTACTTC
NA	TRBV30	NA	TRBJ2-3	CAWSLREVPDTQYF	TGTGCCTGGAGTTTAAGGGAGGTCCCAGATACGCAGTATTTT
NA	TRBV4-2	NA	TRBJ1-5	CASSQDAGRQPQHF	TGTGCCAGCAGCCAAGACGCAGGGCGGCAGCCCCAGCATTTT
TRBD1	TRBV12-3/TRBV12-4	NA	TRBJ2-7	CASSRQGGYEQYF	TGTGCCAGCAGTAGACAGGGGGGGTACGAGCAGTACTTC
NA	TRBV9	NA	TRBJ1-2	CASSVGQGGGYGYTF	TGTGCCAGCAGCGTAGGTCAGGGTGGTGGCTATGGCTACACCTTC
TRBD2	TRBV10-1	once	TRBJ2-1	CASSDLLAGGVREQFF	TGCGCCAGCAGTGACCTTCTAGCGGGAGGAGTTCGAGAGCAGTTCTTC
NA	TRBV5-5	few	TRBJ2-7	CASSPTDRPLSYEQYF	TGTGCCAGCAGCCCGACCGACAGGCCCCTCTCCTACGAGCAGTACTTC
NA	TRBV29-1	NA	TRBJ2-3	CSVRDLRTDTQYF	TGCAGCGTTCGGGACTTACGCACAGATACGCAGTATTTT
NA	TRBV7-2	NA	TRBJ2-7	CASSPDSFEQYF	TGTGCCAGCAGCCCTGACAGTTTCGAGCAGTACTTC
NA	TRBV6-6	NA	TRBJ1-4	CASNGQKANEKLFF	TGTGCCAGCAATGGGCAGAAGGCTAATGAAAAACTGTTTTTT
TRBD2	TRBV3-1/TRBV3-2	NA	TRBJ2-1	CASSQSPVSGGPYEQFF	TGTGCCAGCAGCCAATCCCCAGTGAGCGGGGGCCCCTATGAGCAGTTCTTC
TRBD1	TRBV10-3	NA	TRBJ1-1	CATRDRVKEQGEAFF	TGTGCCACGCGGGACAGGGTAAAGGAACAGGGTGAAGCTTTCTTT
NA	TRBV4-2	NA	TRBJ2-7	CASSPYSSGSYEQYF	TGTGCCAGCAGCCCCTATTCCAGCGGATCCTACGAGCAGTACTTC
NA	TRBV18	NA	TRBJ2-1	CASSQQGGSGTYNEQFF	TGTGCCAGCTCTCAACAAGGGGGGAGCGGGACCTACAATGAGCAGTTCTTC
TRBD2	TRBV11-3	NA	TRBJ2-1	CASSLDLAGGYNEQFF	TGTGCCAGCAGCTTAGATCTAGCGGGAGGGTACAATGAGCAGTTCTTC
TRBD1	TRBV5-1	NA	TRBJ2-5	CASSFLGQGGVETQYF	TGCGCCAGCAGCTTCCTTGGACAGGGAGGAGTAGAGACCCAGTACTTC
NA	TRBV9	NA	TRBJ2-1	CASSPTVRSYNEQFF	TGTGCCAGCAGCCCCACAGTACGCTCCTACAATGAGCAGTTCTTC
TRBD1	TRBV2	NA	TRBJ1-5	CASSGDRENQPQHF	TGTGCCAGCAGTGGCGACAGGGAAAATCAGCCCCAGCATTTT
NA	TRBV29-1	NA	TRBJ2-7	CSVEGGISYEQYF	TGCAGCGTTGAGGGGGGAATCAGTTACGAGCAGTACTTC
TRBD2	TRBV5-4	NA	TRBJ2-5	CASGPGGDETQYF	TGTGCCAGCGGTCCCGGGGGGGACGAGACCCAGTACTTC
NA	TRBV5-1	NA	TRBJ2-1	CASSHGGDNEQFF	TGCGCCAGCAGCCACGGCGGAGACAATGAGCAGTTCTTC